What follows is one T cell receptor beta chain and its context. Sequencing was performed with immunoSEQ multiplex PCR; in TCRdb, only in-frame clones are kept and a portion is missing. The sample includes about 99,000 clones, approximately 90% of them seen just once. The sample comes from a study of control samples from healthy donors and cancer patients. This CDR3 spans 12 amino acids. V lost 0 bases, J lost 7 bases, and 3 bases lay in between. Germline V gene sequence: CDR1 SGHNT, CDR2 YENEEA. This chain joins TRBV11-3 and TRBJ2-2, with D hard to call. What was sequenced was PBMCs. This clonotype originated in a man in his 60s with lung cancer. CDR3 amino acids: CASSLDNGELFF. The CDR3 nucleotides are TGTGCCAGCAGCTTAGATAACGGGGAGCTGTTTTTT.